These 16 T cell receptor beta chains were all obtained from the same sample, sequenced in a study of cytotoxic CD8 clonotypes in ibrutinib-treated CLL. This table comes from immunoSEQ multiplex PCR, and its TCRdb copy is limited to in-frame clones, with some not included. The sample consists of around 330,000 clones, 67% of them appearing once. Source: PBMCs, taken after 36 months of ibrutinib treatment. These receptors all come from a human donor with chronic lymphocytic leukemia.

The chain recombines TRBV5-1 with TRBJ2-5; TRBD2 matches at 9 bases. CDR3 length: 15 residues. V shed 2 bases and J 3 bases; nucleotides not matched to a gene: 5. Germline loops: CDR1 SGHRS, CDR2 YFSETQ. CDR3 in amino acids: CASSFAGGFEETQYF. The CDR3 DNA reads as TGCGCCAGCAGCTTTGCGGGGGGGTTTGAAGAGACCCAGTACTTC.

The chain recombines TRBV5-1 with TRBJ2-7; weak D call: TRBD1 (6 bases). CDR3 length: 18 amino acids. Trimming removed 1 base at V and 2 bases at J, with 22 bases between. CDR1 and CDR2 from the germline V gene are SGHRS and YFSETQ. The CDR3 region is CASSLTLGRGQLPYEQYF. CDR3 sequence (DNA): TGCGCCAGCAGCTTGACCTTGGGTCGAGGACAGCTCCCCTACGAGCAGTACTTC. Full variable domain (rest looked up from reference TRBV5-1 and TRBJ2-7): KAGVTQTPRYLIKTRGQQVTLSCSPISGHRSVSWYQQTPGQGLQFLFEYFSETQRNKGNFPGRFSGRQFSNSRSEMNVSTLELGDSALYLCASSLTLGRGQLPYEQYFGPGTRLTVT.

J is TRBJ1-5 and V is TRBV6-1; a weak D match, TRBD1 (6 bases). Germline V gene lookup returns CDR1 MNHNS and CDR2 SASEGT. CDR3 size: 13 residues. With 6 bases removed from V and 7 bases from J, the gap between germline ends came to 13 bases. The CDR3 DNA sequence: TGTGCCAGCAGGTGGGGGGCGGTACAGCCCCAGCATTTT. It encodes CASRWGAVQPQHF.

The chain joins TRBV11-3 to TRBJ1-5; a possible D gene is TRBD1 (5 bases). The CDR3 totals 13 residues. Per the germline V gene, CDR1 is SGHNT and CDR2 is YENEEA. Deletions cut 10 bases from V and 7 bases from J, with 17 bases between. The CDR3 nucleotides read TGTGCCACCAGTAGGCAGGGAAGGCAGCCCCAGCATTTT. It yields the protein CATSRQGRQPQHF.

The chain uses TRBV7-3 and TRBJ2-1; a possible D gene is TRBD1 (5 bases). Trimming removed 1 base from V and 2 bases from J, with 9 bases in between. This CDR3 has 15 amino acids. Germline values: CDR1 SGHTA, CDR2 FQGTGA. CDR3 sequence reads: CASSLSGAPYNEQFF. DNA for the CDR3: TGTGCCAGCAGCTTAAGTGGGGCCCCCTACAATGAGCAGTTCTTC.

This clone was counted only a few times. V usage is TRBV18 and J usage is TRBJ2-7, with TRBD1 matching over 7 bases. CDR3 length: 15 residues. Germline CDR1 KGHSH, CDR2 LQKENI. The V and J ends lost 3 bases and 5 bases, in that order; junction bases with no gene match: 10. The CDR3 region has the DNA TGTGCCAGCTCACCGGTGGAGACAGGGTCCGACGAGCAGTACTTC. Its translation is CASSPVETGSDEQYF.

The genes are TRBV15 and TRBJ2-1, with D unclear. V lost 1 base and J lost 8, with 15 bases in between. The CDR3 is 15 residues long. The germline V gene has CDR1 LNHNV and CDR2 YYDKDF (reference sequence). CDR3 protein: CATSRVSEGYDEQFF. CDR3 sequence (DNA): TGTGCCACCAGCAGAGTGTCAGAAGGATACGATGAGCAGTTCTTC.

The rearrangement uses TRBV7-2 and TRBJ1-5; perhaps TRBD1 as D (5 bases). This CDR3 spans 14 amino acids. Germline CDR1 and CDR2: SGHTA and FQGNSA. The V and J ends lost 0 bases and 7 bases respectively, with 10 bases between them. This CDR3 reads CASSLAGGAQPQHF. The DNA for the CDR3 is TGTGCCAGCAGCTTAGCGGGCGGGGCGCAGCCCCAGCATTTT.

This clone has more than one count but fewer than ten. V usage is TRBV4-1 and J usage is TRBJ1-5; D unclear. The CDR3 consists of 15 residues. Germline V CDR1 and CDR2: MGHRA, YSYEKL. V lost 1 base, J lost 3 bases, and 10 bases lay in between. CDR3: CASSQGIFPNQPQHF. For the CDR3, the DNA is TGCGCCAGCAGCCAAGGGATCTTCCCCAATCAGCCCCAGCATTTT.

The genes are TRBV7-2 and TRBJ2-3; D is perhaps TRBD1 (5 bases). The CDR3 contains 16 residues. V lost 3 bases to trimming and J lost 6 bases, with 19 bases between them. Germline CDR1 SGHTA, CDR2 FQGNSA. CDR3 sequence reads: CASSFGLGRVFDTQYF. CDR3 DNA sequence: TGTGCCAGCAGCTTCGGATTGGGCAGGGTCTTCGATACGCAGTATTTT.

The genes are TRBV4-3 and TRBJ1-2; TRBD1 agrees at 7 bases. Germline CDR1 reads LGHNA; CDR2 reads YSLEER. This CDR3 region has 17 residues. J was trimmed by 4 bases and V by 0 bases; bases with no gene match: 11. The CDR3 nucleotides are TGCGCCAGCAGCCAAGATGGGGGGTGGACAGGAACCTATGGCTACACCTTC. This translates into CASSQDGGWTGTYGYTF.

CDR3 bases: TGCAGCGTTGAGTACAGCTACGAGCAGTACTTC. Protein sequence: CSVEYSYEQYF. V gene TRBV29-1 combines with J gene TRBJ2-7; D is uncertain. Trimming shortened V by 3 bases and J by 3 bases, and 6 bases separated the two germline ends. CDR1 SQVTM and CDR2 ANQGSEA come from the germline V gene. The CDR3 extends over 11 amino acids.

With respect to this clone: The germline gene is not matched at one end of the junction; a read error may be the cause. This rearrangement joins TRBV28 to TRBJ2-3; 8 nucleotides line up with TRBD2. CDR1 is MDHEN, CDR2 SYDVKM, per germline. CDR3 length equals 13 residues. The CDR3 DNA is TGTGCCAGCAGTTCAAGGCGACTAGCGACCAGGAATTTT. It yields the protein CASSSRRLATRNF.

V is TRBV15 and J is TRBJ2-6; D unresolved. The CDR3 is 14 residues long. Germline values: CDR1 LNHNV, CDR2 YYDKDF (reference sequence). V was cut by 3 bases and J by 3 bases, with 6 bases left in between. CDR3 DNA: TGTGCCACCAGCAGGGAACGTGGGGCCAACGTCCTGACTTTC. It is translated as CATSRERGANVLTF.

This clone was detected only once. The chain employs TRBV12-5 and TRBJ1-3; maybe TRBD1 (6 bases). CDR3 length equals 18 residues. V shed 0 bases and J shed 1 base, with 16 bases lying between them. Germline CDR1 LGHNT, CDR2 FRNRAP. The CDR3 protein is CASGLVGSGVLSGNTIYF. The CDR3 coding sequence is TGTGCTAGTGGTTTGGTTGGGTCAGGGGTTCTTTCTGGAAACACCATATATTTT.

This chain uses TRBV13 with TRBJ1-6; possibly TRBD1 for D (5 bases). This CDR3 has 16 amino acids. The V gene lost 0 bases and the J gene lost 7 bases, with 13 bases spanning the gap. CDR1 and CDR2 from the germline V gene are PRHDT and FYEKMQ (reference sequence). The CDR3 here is CASSLGVLGVNSPLHF. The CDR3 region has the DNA TGTGCCAGCAGCTTAGGGGTATTGGGGGTCAATTCACCCCTCCACTTT.